This T cell receptor beta chain is from a study of OX40 agonist ivuxolimab in advanced cancers. Study overall: Patients received ivuxolimab, an agonistic anti-OX40 (CD134) antibody. Patients treated during dose escalation were battling hepatocellular carcinoma, melanoma, renal cell or head and neck cancer. Study outcomes and limitations: Clonal expansion was seen in CD4+ and CD8+ blood T cells by week 6 at 0.1 to 3.0 mg/kg.

The table came from immunoSEQ multiplex PCR; TCRdb's copy has only in-frame clones and leaves some out. Among 53,000 or so clones listed, about 82% were seen once. Drawing of blood for sampling happened at baseline, at cycle 4 day 1, and at cycle 7 day 1. About this clone: What it binds is unknown.

CDR3 size: 18 residues. The ends lost 3 bases at V and 1 base at J; junction bases unmatched: 9. Per germline, CDR1 SEHNR and CDR2 FQNEAQ (reference sequence). This TCR derives from an adult with an advanced solid tumor such as melanoma, head and neck, liver or kidney cancer. The chain recombines TRBV7-9 with TRBJ2-5; 12 nucleotides line up with TRBD2. The input for sequencing was CD4+ or CD8+ T cells sorted from blood, taken in a trial of the OX40 agonist ivuxolimab. The CDR3 nucleotides read TGTGCCAGCAGCTTCTCGCCTAGCGGGGGGGCCCGCCAAGAGACCCAGTACTTC. Translated: CASSFSPSGGARQETQYF.